The clone carrying this TCR beta chain came up once. This entry belongs to a study of blood T cell repertoires in COVID-19. Per the original methods: It was from reference gene primer amplification that nucleated cell counts were estimated. TCRdb's copy holds only in-frame clones and misses some; the assay was immunoSEQ multiplex PCR. Clone size and the V and J calls come from that table; the DNA yielded D and trimming. This table holds some 270,000 clones, roughly 89% found once. The CDR3 sequence is 13 residues long. In germline, CDR1 is SGHDN, CDR2 FVKESK. Trimming shortened V by 1 base and J by 8 bases, and 9 bases separated the two germline ends.

Sequencing used peripheral blood. The sequence came from a woman between 35 and 50 years old who had recovered from COVID-19. This chain uses TRBV14 with TRBJ2-1; no firm D call. The CDR3 reads CASSQGLVDEQFF. CDR3 bases: TGTGCCAGCAGCCAAGGGCTGGTCGATGAGCAGTTCTTC.